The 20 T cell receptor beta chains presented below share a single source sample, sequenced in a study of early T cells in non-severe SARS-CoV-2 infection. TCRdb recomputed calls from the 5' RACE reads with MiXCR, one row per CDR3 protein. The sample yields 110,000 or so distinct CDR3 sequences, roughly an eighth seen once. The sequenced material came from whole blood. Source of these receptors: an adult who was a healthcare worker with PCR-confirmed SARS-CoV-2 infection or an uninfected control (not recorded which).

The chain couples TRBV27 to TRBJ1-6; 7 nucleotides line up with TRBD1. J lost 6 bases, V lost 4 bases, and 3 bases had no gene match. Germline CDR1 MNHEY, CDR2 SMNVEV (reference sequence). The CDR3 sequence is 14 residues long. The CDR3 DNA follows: TGTGCCAGCAGTTCCGGGACAGCTAATTCACCCCTCCACTTT. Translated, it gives CASSSGTANSPLHF.

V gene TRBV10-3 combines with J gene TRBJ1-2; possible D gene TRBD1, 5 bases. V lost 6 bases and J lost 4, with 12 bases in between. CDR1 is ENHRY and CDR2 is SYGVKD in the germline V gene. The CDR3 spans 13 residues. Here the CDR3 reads CAIRERDSYGYTF. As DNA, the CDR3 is TGTGCCATCAGAGAGCGAGACAGCTATGGCTACACCTTC.

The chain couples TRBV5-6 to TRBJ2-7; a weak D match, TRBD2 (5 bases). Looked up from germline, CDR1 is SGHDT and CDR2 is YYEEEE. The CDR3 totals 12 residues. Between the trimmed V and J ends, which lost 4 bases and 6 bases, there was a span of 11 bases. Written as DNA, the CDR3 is TGTGCCAGCAGCCTGACGGGGTTCGAGCAGTACTTC. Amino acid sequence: CASSLTGFEQYF.

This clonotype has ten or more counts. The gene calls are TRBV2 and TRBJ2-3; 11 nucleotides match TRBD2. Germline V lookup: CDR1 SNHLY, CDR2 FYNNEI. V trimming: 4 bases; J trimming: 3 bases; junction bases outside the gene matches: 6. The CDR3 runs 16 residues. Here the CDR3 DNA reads TGTGCCAGCAGTGGAGGTAGCGGGAGGGAAACAGATACGCAGTATTTT. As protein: CASSGGSGRETDTQYF.

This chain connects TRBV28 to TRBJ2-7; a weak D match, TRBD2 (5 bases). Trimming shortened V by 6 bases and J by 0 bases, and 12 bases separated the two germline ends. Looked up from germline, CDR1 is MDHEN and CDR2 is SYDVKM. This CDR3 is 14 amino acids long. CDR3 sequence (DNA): TGTGCCAGCAGGCCCCCCCGGGGCTCCTACGAGCAGTACTTC. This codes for CASRPPRGSYEQYF.

The DNA for the CDR3 is TGTGCCAGCAGCGCCAGGGAACCCTACAATGAGCAGTTCTTC. Translating gives CASSAREPYNEQFF. This chain joins TRBV7-9 and TRBJ2-1; D perhaps matches TRBD1 (5 bases). CDR1 is SEHNR, CDR2 FQNEAQ, per germline (reference sequence). The CDR3 extends over 14 amino acids. Trimming removed 5 bases from V and 2 bases from J, with 10 bases in between.

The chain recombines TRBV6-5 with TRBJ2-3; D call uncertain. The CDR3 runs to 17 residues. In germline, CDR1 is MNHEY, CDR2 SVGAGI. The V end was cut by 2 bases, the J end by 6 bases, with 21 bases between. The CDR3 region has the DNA TGTGCCAGCAGTTACCGCCGCGGTAGGCCGTCTAGGGATACGCAGTATTTT. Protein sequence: CASSYRRGRPSRDTQYF.

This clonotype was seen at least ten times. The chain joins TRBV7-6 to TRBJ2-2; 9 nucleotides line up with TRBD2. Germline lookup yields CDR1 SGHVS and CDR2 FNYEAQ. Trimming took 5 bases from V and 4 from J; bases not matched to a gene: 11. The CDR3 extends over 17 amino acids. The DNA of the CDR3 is TGTGCCAGCAGCCCTCCTCCGCGGGGGGGCTCCACCGGGGAGCTGTTTTTT. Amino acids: CASSPPPRGGSTGELFF.

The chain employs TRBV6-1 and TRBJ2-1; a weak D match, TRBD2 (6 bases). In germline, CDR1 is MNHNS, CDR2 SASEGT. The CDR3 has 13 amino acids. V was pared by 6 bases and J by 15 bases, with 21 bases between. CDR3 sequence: CASSARDSKKWFF. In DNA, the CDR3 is TGTGCCAGCAGCGCGCGGGACTCAAAGAAGTGGTTCTTC.

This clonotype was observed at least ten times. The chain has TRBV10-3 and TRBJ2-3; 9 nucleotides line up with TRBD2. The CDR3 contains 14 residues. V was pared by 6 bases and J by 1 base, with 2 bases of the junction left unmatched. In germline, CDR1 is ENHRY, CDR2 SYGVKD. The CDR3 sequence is CAISVAGGTDTQYF. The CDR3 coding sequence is TGTGCCATCAGCGTAGCGGGGGGCACAGATACGCAGTATTTT.

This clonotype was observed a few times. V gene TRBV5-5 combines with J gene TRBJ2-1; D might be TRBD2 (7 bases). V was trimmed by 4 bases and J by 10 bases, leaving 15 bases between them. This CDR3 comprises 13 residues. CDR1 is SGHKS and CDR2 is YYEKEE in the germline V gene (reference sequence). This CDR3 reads CASSAWGGHEQFF. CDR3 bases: TGTGCCAGCAGCGCCTGGGGGGGACACGAGCAGTTCTTC.

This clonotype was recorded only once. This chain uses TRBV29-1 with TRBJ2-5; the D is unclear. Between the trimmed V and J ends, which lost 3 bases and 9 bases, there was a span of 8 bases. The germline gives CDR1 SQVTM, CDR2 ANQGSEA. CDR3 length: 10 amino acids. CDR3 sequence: CSVDTMAQYF. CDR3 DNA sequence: TGCAGCGTTGATACGATGGCCCAGTACTTC.

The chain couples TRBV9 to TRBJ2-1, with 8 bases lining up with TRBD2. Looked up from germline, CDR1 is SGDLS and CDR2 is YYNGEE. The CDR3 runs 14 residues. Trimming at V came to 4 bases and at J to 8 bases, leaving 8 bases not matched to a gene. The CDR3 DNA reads TGTGCCAGCAGCCTAGCGGGCGGGGGGTATGAGCAGTTCTTC. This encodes CASSLAGGGYEQFF.

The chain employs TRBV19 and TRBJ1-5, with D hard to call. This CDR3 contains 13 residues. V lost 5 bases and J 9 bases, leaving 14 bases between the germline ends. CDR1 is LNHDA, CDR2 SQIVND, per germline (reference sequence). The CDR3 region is CASSPDPGRPQHF. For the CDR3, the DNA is TGTGCCAGTAGTCCAGACCCCGGGAGGCCCCAGCATTTT.

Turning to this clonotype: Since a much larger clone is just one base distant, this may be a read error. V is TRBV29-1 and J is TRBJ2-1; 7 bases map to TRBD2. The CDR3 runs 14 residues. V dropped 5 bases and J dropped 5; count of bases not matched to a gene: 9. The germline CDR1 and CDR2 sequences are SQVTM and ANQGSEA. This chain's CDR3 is CSVRGSVGDNEQFF. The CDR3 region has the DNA TGCAGCGTTCGCGGGAGTGTGGGGGACAATGAGCAGTTCTTC.

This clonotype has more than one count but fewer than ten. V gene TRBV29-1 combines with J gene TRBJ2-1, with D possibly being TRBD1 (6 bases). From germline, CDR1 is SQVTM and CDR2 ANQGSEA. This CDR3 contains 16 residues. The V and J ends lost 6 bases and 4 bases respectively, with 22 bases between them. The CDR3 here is CSVENDGSGVYNEQFF. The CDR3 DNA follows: TGCAGCGTCGAAAACGACGGGTCAGGGGTGTACAATGAGCAGTTCTTC.

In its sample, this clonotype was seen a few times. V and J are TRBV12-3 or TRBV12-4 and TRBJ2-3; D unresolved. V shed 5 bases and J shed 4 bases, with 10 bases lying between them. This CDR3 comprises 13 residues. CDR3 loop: CASSPTLADTQYF. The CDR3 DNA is TGTGCCAGCAGTCCCACCCTGGCAGATACGCAGTATTTT.

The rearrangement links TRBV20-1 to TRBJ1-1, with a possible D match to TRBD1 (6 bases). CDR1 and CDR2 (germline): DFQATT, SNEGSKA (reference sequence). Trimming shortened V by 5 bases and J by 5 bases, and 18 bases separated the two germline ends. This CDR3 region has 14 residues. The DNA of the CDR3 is TGCAGTGCTGGCTCCGGGGGCGCCGGAACTGAAGCTTTCTTT. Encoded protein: CSAGSGGAGTEAFF.

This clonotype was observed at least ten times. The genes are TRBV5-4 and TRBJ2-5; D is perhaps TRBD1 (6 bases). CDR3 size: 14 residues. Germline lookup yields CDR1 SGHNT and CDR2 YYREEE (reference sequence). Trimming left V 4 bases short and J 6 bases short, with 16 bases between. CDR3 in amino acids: CASSPTGPGQTQYF. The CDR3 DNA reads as TGTGCCAGCAGCCCCACAGGGCCGGGGCAGACCCAGTACTTC.

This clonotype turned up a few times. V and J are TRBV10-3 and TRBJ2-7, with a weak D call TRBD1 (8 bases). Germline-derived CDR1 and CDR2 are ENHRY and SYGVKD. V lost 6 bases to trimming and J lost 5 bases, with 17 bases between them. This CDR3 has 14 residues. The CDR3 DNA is TGTGCCATCAGAGGACAGGGAGGGGTCCACGAGCAGTACTTC. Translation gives CAIRGQGGVHEQYF.